This T cell receptor beta chain was obtained from a study of patients and donors after allogeneic stem cell transplantation. MiXCR, applied by TCRdb to the RT-PCR reads, yields one record per CDR3 protein. This sample has tens of thousands of distinct CDR3 sequences, with roughly 43% found just once. The sequenced sample consisted of blood, either unsorted or a sorted T cell fraction (not recorded which). This receptor was taken from a human donor who was either an allogeneic HSCT recipient or a stem cell or donor lymphocyte infusion donor (not recorded which). It is not recorded whose cells these are; they may come from a transplant donor.

The CDR3 DNA follows: TGTGCCAGCACCGACAGGGAAGGCAATCAGCCCCAGCATTTT. This codes for CASTDREGNQPQHF. This chain connects TRBV27 to TRBJ1-5; the match to TRBD1 covers 7 bases. From germline, CDR1 is MNHEY and CDR2 SMNVEV (reference sequence). The CDR3 contains 14 residues. J gave up 2 bases and V 7 bases, and 5 bases lay outside the gene matches.